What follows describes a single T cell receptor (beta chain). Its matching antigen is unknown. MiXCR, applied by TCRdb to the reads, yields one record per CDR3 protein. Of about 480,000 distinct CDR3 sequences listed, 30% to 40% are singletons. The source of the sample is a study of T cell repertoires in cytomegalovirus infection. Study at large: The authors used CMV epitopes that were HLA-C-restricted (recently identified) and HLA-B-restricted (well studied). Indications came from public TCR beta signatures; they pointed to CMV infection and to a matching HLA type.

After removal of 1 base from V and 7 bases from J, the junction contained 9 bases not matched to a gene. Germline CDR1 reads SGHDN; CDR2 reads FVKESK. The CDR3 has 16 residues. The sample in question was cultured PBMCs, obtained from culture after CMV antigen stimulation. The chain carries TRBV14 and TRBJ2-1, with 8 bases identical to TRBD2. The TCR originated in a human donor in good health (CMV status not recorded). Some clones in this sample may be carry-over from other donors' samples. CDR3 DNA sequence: TGTGCCAGCAGCCAAGCCGGACTAGCTTCGAGGAATGAGCAGTTCTTC. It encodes CASSQAGLASRNEQFF.